The 2 T cell receptor beta chains listed next were all sequenced from one sample in a study of cytomegalovirus exposure and HLA in healthy donors. Researchers ran the PCR with 60 Vbeta and 13 Jbeta primers. The table came from immunoSEQ multiplex PCR; TCRdb's copy has only in-frame clones and leaves some out. The table lists 150,000 or so clones, 60% to 85% of them singletons, with 13% in the top ten. The specimen sequenced was PBMCs. The receptors derive from a man aged 35-49 years in good health and CMV-seropositive.

J is TRBJ2-1 and V is TRBV20-1; D might be TRBD2 (6 bases). Per the germline V gene, CDR1 is DFQATT and CDR2 is SNEGSKA (reference sequence). This CDR3 comprises 11 residues. Trimming removed 7 bases from V and 9 bases from J, with 13 bases in between. CDR3 in DNA: TGCAGTGAGGGACGCGGGATTGAGCAGTTCTTC. Protein: CSEGRGIEQFF.

V usage is TRBV11-2 and J usage is TRBJ1-1, with D possibly TRBD1 on 6 matching bases. The germline V gene has CDR1 SGHAT and CDR2 FQNNGV. The CDR3 runs 15 residues. The germline V and J ends were trimmed by 4 bases and 1 base, with 13 bases remaining between them. Here the CDR3 reads CASSSSDRRNTEAFF. For the CDR3, the DNA is TGTGCCAGCAGCTCATCCGACAGGAGGAACACTGAAGCTTTCTTT.